The clone carrying this TCR beta chain has more than one count but fewer than ten. No antigen is known for it. The CDR3 sequence is 15 residues long. CDR1 and CDR2 (germline): LNHDA, SQIVND (reference sequence). Trimming cost V 6 bases and J 3 bases, with 14 bases left between them. These data come from a study of T cells after yellow fever vaccination. TCRdb redid the calling of the 5' RACE reads with MiXCR, one entry per CDR3 protein. The sample consists of 150,000 to 200,000 distinct CDR3 sequences, roughly a tenth of them appearing once. Study results and limitations: Only a small proportion of the clonotypes turned up in both the CD4 and the CD8 compartments, likely arising from convergent recombination. Booster samples showed a return of most primary-vaccination clones (roughly 96% CD4, 70% to 90% CD8). Researchers report a weaker secondary response that nonetheless peaked faster, day 5 versus 15.

The sequence came from a young man who received the YFV17D yellow fever vaccine. The genes are TRBV19 and TRBJ2-2, with a possible D match to TRBD1 (6 bases). The sequences come from CD8+ T cells sorted from PBMCs, collected 45 days after the yellow fever booster vaccination. The CDR3 bases are TGTGCCAGTAGCCCCGGGGCAGGGGACACCGGGGAGCTGTTTTTT. Encoded protein: CASSPGAGDTGELFF.